In this sample, the clone carrying this T cell receptor beta chain turned up many times. Diagnoses used clinical symptoms, serum thyroxine and TRAb, thyroid ultrasound and orbital computed tomography. These data are taken from a study of T cells in Graves' hyperthyroidism and ophthalmopathy. Authors of the study amplified TCR beta CDR3 regions from RNA transcripts. The HTBI primer set was used in a first-round RT-PCR of the TCR CDR3. Using its own MiXCR run on the multiplex PCR reads, TCRdb lists one record per CDR3 protein. Of around 600,000 distinct CDR3 sequences in the sample, nearly 45% are singletons; the top ten hold roughly 6.5%. CDR1 and CDR2 from the germline V gene are KGHDR and SFDVKD. The CDR3 covers 16 residues. V dropped 3 bases and J dropped 4; count of bases not matched to a gene: 10.

V is TRBV24-1 and J is TRBJ1-2, with 7 positions matching TRBD1. The specimen was peripheral blood or thyroid tissue (not recorded which). This receptor was taken from an adult man with Graves' disease, either hyperthyroidism or ophthalmopathy (not recorded which). This CDR3 is CATSDPSDRSSYGYTF. The CDR3 DNA sequence: TGTGCCACCAGTGATCCCTCGGACAGGTCCAGCTATGGCTACACCTTC.